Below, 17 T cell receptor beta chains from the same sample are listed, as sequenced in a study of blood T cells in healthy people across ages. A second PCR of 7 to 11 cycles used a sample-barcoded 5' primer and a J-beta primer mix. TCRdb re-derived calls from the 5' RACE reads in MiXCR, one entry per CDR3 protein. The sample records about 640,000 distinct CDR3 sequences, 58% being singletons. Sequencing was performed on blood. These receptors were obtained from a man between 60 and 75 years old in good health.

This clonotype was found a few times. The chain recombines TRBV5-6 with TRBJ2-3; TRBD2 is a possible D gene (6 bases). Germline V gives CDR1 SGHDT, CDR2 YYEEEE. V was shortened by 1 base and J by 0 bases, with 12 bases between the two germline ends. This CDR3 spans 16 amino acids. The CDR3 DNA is TGTGCCAGCAGCTTGAGGGTGCGGGGAAGCACAGATACGCAGTATTTT. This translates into CASSLRVRGSTDTQYF.

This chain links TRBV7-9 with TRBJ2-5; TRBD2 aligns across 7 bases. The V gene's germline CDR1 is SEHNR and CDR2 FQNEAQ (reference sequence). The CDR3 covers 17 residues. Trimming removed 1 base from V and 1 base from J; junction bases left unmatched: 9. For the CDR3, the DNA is TGTGCCAGCAGCTTAGTAGGATCAGGGAGGGTCCAAGAGACCCAGTACTTC. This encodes CASSLVGSGRVQETQYF.

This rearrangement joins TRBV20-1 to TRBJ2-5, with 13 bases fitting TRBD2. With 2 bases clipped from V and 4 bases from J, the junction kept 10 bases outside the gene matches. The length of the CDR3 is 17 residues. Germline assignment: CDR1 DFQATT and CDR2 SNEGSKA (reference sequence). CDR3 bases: TGCAGTGCTAGACGCGAGACTAGCGGGGGGATCGGAGAGACCCAGTACTTC. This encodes CSARRETSGGIGETQYF.

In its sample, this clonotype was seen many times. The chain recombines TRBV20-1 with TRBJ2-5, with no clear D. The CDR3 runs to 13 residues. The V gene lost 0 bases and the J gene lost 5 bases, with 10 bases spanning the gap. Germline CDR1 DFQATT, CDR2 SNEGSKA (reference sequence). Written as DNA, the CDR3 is TGCAGTGCTAGAGATGGGCTAGTCGAGACCCAGTACTTC. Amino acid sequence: CSARDGLVETQYF.

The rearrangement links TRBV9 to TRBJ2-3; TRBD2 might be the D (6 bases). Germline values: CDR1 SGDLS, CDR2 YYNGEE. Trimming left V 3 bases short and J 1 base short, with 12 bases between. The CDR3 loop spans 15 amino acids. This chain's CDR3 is CASSATSLRTDTQYF. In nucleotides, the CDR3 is TGTGCCAGCAGCGCCACTAGCTTGCGCACAGATACGCAGTATTTT.

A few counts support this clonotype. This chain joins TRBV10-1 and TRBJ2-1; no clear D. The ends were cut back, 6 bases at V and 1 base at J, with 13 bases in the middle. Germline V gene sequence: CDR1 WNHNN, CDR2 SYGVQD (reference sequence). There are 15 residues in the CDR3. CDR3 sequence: CASRDSAVSYNEQFF. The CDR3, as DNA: TGCGCCAGCAGGGATTCAGCAGTGTCCTACAATGAGCAGTTCTTC.

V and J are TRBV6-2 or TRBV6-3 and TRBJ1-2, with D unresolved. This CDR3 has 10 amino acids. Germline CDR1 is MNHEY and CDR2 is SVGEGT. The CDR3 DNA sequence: TGTGCTGTCTCGCGTTATGGCTACACCTTC. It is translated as CAVSRYGYTF.

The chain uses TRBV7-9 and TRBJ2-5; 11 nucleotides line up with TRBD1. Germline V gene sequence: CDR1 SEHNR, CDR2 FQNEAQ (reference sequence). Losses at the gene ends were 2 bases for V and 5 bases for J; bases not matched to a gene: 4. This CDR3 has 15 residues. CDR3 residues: CASSLPRTGGETQYF. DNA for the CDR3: TGTGCCAGCAGCTTACCACGGACAGGGGGCGAGACCCAGTACTTC.

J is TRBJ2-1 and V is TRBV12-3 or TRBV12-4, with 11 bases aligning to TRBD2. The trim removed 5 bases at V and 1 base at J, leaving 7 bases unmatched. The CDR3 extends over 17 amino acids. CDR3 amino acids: CASSPTSGGISYNEQFF. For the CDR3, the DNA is TGTGCCAGCAGTCCAACTAGCGGGGGAATATCCTACAATGAGCAGTTCTTC.

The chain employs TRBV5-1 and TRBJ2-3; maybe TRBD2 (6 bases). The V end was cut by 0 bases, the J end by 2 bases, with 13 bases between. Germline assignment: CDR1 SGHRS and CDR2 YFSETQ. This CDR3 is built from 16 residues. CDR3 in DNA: TGCGCCAGCAGCTTGGATGCGGGGACGAACACAGATACGCAGTATTTT. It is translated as CASSLDAGTNTDTQYF. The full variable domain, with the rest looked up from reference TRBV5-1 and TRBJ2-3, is KAGVTQTPRYLIKTRGQQVTLSCSPISGHRSVSWYQQTPGQGLQFLFEYFSETQRNKGNFPGRFSGRQFSNSRSEMNVSTLELGDSALYLCASSLDAGTNTDTQYFGPGTRLTVL.

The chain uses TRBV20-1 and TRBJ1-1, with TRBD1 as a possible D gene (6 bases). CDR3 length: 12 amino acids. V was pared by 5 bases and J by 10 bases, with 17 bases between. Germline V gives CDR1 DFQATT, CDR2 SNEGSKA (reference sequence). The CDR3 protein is CSAGGLVGGAFF. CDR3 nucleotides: TGCAGTGCTGGGGGACTCGTAGGGGGAGCTTTCTTT.

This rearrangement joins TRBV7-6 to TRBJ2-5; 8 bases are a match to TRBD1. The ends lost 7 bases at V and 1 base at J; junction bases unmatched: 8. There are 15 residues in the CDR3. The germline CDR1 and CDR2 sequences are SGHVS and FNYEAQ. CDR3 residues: CASTRQGPGQETQYF. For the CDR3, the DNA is TGTGCCAGCACCCGACAGGGGCCGGGCCAAGAGACCCAGTACTTC.

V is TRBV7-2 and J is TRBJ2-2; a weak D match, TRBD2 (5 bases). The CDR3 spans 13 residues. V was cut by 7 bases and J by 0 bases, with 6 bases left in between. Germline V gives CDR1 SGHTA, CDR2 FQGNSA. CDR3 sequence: CASTGANTGELFF. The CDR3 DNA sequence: TGTGCCAGCACCGGGGCGAACACCGGGGAGCTGTTTTTT.

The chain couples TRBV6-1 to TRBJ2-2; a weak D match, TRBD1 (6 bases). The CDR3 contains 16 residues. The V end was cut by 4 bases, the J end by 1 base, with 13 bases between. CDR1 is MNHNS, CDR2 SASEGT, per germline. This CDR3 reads CASSALQGQNTGELFF. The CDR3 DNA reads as TGTGCCAGCAGTGCGCTACAGGGTCAGAACACCGGGGAGCTGTTTTTT.

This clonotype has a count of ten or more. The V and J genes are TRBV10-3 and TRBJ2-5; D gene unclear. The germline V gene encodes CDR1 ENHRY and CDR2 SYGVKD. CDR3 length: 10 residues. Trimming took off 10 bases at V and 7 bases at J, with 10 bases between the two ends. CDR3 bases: TGTGCCACTGGGCTAGGGACCCAGTACTTC. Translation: CATGLGTQYF.

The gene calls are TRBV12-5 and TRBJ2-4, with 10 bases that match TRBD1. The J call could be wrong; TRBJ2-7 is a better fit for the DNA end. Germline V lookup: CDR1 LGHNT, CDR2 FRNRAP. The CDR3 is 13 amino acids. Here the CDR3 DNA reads TGTGCTAGTGGCCGGGACAGGGGCTACGAGCAGTACTTC. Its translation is CASGRDRGYEQYF.

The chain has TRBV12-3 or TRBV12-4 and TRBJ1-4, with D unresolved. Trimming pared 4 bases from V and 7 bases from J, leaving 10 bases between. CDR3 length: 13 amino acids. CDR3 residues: CASSCATVEKLFF. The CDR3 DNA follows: TGTGCCAGCAGTTGCGCGACGGTTGAAAAACTGTTTTTT.